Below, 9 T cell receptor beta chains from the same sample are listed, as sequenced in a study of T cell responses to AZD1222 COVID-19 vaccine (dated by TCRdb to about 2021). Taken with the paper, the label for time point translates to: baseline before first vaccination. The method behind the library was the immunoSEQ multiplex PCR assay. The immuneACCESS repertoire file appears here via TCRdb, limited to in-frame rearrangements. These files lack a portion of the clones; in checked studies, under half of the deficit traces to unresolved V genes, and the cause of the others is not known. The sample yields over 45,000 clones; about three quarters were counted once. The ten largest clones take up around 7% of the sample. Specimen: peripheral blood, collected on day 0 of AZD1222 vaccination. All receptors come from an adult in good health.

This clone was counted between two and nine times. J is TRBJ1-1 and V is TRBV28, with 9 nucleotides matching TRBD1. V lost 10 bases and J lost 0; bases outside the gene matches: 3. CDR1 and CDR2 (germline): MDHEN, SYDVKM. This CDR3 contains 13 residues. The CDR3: CAIDRGVNTEAFF. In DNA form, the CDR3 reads TGTGCCATCGACAGGGGGGTGAACACTGAAGCTTTCTTT.

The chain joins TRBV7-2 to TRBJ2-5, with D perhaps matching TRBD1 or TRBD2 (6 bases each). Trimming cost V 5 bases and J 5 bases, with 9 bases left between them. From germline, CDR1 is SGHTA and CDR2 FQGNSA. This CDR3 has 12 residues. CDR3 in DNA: TGTGCCAGCAGCAGGGGGGTTGAGACCCAGTACTTC. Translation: CASSRGVETQYF.

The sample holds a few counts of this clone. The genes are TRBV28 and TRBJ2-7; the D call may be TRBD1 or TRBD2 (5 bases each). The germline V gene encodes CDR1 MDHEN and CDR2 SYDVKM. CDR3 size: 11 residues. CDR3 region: CASWGSYEQYF. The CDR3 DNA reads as TGTGCAAGTTGGGGGTCCTACGAGCAGTACTTC.

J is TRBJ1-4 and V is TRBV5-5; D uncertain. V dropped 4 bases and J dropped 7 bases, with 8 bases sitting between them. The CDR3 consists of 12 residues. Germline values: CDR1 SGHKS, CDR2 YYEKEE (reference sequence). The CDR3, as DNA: TGTGCCAGCAGCCTAACGGGTGAAAAACTGTTTTTT. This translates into CASSLTGEKLFF.

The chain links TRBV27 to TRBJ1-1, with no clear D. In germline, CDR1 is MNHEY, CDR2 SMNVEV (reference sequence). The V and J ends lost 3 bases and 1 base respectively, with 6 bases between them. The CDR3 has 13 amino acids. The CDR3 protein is CASSFQANTEAFF. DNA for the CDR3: TGTGCCAGCAGTTTCCAGGCGAACACTGAAGCTTTCTTT.

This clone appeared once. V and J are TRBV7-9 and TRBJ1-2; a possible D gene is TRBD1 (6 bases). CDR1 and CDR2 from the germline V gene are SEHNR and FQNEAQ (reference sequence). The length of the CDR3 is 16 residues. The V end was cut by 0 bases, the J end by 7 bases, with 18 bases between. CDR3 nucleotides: TGTGCCAGCAGCTTAGCACTGCAGGGGTTTCTCTTTGGCTACACCTTC. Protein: CASSLALQGFLFGYTF. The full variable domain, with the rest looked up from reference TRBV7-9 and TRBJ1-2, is DTGVSQNPRHKITKRGQNVTFRCDPISEHNRLYWYRQTLGQGPEFLTYFQNEAQLEKSRLLSDRFSAERPKGSFSTLEIQRTEQGDSAMYLCASSLALQGFLFGYTFGSGTRLTVV.

CDR3 bases: TGTGCCAGCAGTTTGGGGACAGGGGGAACTAATTCACCCCTCCACTTT. Residues: CASSLGTGGTNSPLHF. This sequence joins TRBV28 and TRBJ1-6; TRBD1 agrees at 11 bases. This CDR3 has 16 amino acids. Per germline, CDR1 MDHEN and CDR2 SYDVKM. V shed 3 bases, J shed 6 bases, and the junction held 4 bases outside the gene matches.

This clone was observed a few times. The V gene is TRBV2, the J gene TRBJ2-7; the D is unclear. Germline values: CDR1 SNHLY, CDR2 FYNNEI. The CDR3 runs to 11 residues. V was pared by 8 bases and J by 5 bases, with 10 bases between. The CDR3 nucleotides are TGTGCCAGCGGGCCCCTTCACGAGCAGTACGTC. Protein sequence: CASGPLHEQYV.

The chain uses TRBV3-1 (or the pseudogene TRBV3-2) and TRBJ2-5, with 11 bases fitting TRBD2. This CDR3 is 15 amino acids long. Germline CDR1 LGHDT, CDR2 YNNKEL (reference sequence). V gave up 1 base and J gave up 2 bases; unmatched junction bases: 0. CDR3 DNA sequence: TGTGCCAGCAGCCAAGGACTAGCGGGGCAAGAGACCCAGTACTTC. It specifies CASSQGLAGQETQYF.